Listed here are 19 T cell receptor beta chains from one sample, sequenced in a study of PD-1 blockade in classical Hodgkin lymphoma. Sample time point: cycle 4 day 1 (C4D1), after 6 weeks of nivolumab. Relapse after autologous stem cell transplantation occurred in every patient, and brentuximab vedotin exposure varied. TCRdb's copy holds only in-frame clones and misses some; the assay was immunoSEQ multiplex PCR. The sample shows some 86,000 clones, 90% of them seen only once. The sample was peripheral blood mononuclear cells (PBMCs), taken before the fourth cycle of nivolumab. These receptor sequences come from a human donor with classical Hodgkin lymphoma.

The chain links TRBV7-9 to TRBJ2-3, with D perhaps TRBD2 (6 bases). The germline gives CDR1 SEHNR, CDR2 FQNEAQ (reference sequence). The CDR3 is 14 amino acids. The V end was cut by 5 bases, the J end by 2 bases, with 11 bases between. The CDR3 nucleotides are TGTGCCAGCAGCCCGGGACTCAACACAGATACGCAGTATTTT. It encodes CASSPGLNTDTQYF.

This clone was counted a single time. J is TRBJ2-3 and V is TRBV28; D uncertain. The CDR3 covers 11 residues. Germline V CDR1 and CDR2: MDHEN, SYDVKM. Trimming pared 6 bases from V and 0 bases from J, leaving 1 base between. DNA for the CDR3: TGTGCCAGCAGCAGCACAGATACGCAGTATTTT. Translated: CASSSTDTQYF.

The V and J genes are TRBV7-2 and TRBJ2-3; 10 bases align to TRBD2. Germline CDR1 is SGHTA and CDR2 is FQGNSA. The CDR3 length is 16 residues. V shed 6 bases and J 5 bases; nucleotides not matched to a gene: 11. The CDR3 is CASRRRAGGLEDTQYF. For the CDR3, the DNA is TGTGCCAGCAGAAGACGAGCGGGGGGGCTGGAAGATACGCAGTATTTT.

J is TRBJ2-3 and V is TRBV19, with D perhaps being TRBD1 or TRBD2 (5 bases each). The CDR3 is made up of 17 amino acids. From germline, CDR1 is LNHDA and CDR2 SQIVND (reference sequence). The V end was cut by 3 bases, the J end by 0 bases, with 16 bases between. For the CDR3, the DNA is TGTGCCAGTAGTATGCCGGGACCCAGAACTAGCACAGATACGCAGTATTTT. Protein: CASSMPGPRTSTDTQYF.

Only one count was recorded for this clone. The rearrangement links TRBV30 to TRBJ2-1; D tentatively fits TRBD1 or TRBD2 (5 bases each). Germline V gene lookup returns CDR1 GTSNPN and CDR2 SVGIG (reference sequence). V shed 5 bases and J shed 10 bases, with 9 bases lying between them. The CDR3 spans 10 residues. This CDR3 reads CAWAREEQFF. The DNA of the CDR3 is TGTGCCTGGGCCAGGGAGGAGCAGTTCTTC.

The J gene is TRBJ2-5, the V gene TRBV7-3; a possible D gene is TRBD1 (6 bases). Germline assignment: CDR1 SGHTA and CDR2 FQGTGA. This CDR3 comprises 15 residues. Trimming took 3 bases from V and 6 from J, leaving 17 bases between them. DNA of the CDR3: TGTGCCAGCAGCTTGGGTACACAGGGTGGAAAGACCCAGTACTTC. Its translation: CASSLGTQGGKTQYF.

The chain uses TRBV5-4 and TRBJ2-3, with D perhaps assigned TRBD1 or TRBD2 (5 bases each). The CDR3 length is 17 residues. The germline CDR1 and CDR2 sequences are SGHNT and YYREEE (reference sequence). V lost 5 bases and J lost 4, with 23 bases in between. The DNA for the CDR3 is TGTGCCAGCAGGAGGGACCGCCCGGGCCCAGGGTCAGATACGCAGTATTTT. Translated, it gives CASRRDRPGPGSDTQYF.

This sequence joins TRBV30 and TRBJ2-1; D may be TRBD2 (5 bases). V shed 0 bases and J shed 7 bases, with 13 bases lying between them. In germline, CDR1 is GTSNPN, CDR2 SVGIG (reference sequence). This CDR3 region has 14 residues. CDR3 protein: CAWSVMRARNEQFF. CDR3 bases: TGTGCCTGGAGTGTAATGAGGGCGCGAAATGAGCAGTTCTTC.

The chain carries TRBV18 and TRBJ2-3; D is unresolved. CDR1 KGHSH and CDR2 LQKENI come from the germline V gene. V was cut by 5 bases and J by 0 bases, with 9 bases left in between. The CDR3 is 14 amino acids. CDR3 coding DNA: TGTGCCAGCTCATTGTCGCCTAGCACAGATACGCAGTATTTT. This translates into CASSLSPSTDTQYF. Full variable domain (remainder filled in from reference TRBV18 and TRBJ2-3): NAGVMQNPRHLVRRRGQEARLRCSPMKGHSHVYWYRQLPEEGLKFMVYLQKENIIDESGMPKERFSAEFPKEGPSILRIQQVVRGDSAAYFCASSLSPSTDTQYFGPGTRLTVL.

This chain uses TRBV6-5 with TRBJ1-1; a weak D match, TRBD1 (5 bases). The CDR3 extends over 14 amino acids. Looked up from germline, CDR1 is MNHEY and CDR2 is SVGAGI. V lost 2 bases, J lost 1 base, and 8 bases lay in between. The CDR3: CASSYVRGNTEAFF. Here the CDR3 DNA reads TGTGCCAGCAGTTACGTGAGGGGGAACACTGAAGCTTTCTTT.

The chain is built from TRBV18 and TRBJ1-5; 12 bases are a match to TRBD1. From germline, CDR1 is KGHSH and CDR2 LQKENI. The length of the CDR3 is 20 residues. J lost 2 bases, V lost 6 bases, and 17 bases had no gene match. CDR3 DNA sequence: TGTGCCAGCTCCCCTTTTCCGGGACAGGGGGCGGTTGACGGCAATCAGCCCCAGCATTTT. It encodes CASSPFPGQGAVDGNQPQHF.

The chain recombines TRBV11-3 with TRBJ1-2; TRBD1 aligns across 8 bases. Germline loops: CDR1 SGHNT, CDR2 YENEEA. Losses at the gene ends were 5 bases for V and 8 bases for J; bases not matched to a gene: 13. The CDR3 has 15 residues. The CDR3 region has the DNA TGTGCCAGCAGCAAAAGGTGGCAGGGGGCTTTGGGCTACACCTTC. Translation gives CASSKRWQGALGYTF.

The V and J genes are TRBV6-1 and TRBJ2-7; D not certain. Germline CDR1 reads MNHNS; CDR2 reads SASEGT. CDR3 size: 13 residues. V lost 2 bases to trimming and J lost 0 bases, with 5 bases between them. CDR3 residues: CASSEPGSYEQYF. The CDR3 DNA follows: TGTGCCAGCAGTGAACCAGGCTCCTACGAGCAGTACTTC.

The rearrangement joins TRBV21-1 to TRBJ1-2; TRBD1 is the table's D call and was not checked against the DNA. TRBV21-1 is recorded as a pseudogene. This CDR3 region has 15 residues. Written as DNA, the CDR3 is TGTGCCAGCAGCCCGACAGGGGTATTGGTCTATGGCTACACCTTC. Its translation is CASSPTGVLVYGYTF.

The chain recombines TRBV29-1 with TRBJ1-5; D possibly corresponds to TRBD1 (5 bases). This CDR3 has 12 amino acids. Trimming stripped 6 bases from V and 3 bases from J, with 9 bases between. Germline CDR1 SQVTM, CDR2 ANQGSEA. This CDR3 is CSVAGLNQPQHF. The CDR3 coding sequence is TGCAGCGTGGCAGGGCTCAATCAGCCCCAGCATTTT. Full variable domain (rest looked up from reference TRBV29-1 and TRBJ1-5): SAVISQKPSRDICQRGTSLTIQCQVDSQVTMMFWYRQQPGQSLTLIATANQGSEATYESGFVIDKFPISRPNLTFSTLTVSNMSPEDSSIYLCSVAGLNQPQHFGDGTRLSIL.

The gene calls are TRBV28 and TRBJ2-5; D gene unclear. The J call is in doubt because the DNA end fits TRBJ2-7 better. The CDR3 runs 13 residues. CDR1 MDHEN and CDR2 SYDVKM come from the germline V gene. CDR3 DNA sequence: TGTGCCAGCAGTTTGCCCAGCTCCTACGAGCAGTACTTC. It encodes CASSLPSSYEQYF.

The chain couples TRBV19 to TRBJ2-7; 10 bases line up with TRBD2. The CDR3 spans 17 residues. Losses at the gene ends were 4 bases for V and 0 bases for J; bases not matched to a gene: 9. From germline, CDR1 is LNHDA and CDR2 SQIVND (reference sequence). The CDR3 nucleotides are TGTGCCAGTAGTACCTTTAGCGGGGGGCTGAGCTCCTACGAGCAGTACTTC. It specifies CASSTFSGGLSSYEQYF. The whole variable domain, remainder taken from reference TRBV19 and TRBJ2-7, is DGGITQSPKYLFRKEGQNVTLSCEQNLNHDAMYWYRQDPGQGLRLIYYSQIVNDFQKGDIAEGYSVSREKKESFPLTVTSAQKNPTAFYLCASSTFSGGLSSYEQYFGPGTRLTVT.

The chain employs TRBV9 and TRBJ2-2; D call uncertain. The CDR3 contains 15 residues. Germline V gene data show CDR1 as SGDLS and CDR2 as YYNGEE. V lost 4 bases, J lost 4 bases, and 14 bases lay in between. Here the CDR3 DNA reads TGTGCCAGCAGCCCTGGTGGGTCGGGCACCGGGGAGCTGTTTTTT. Its translation: CASSPGGSGTGELFF.

V usage is TRBV29-1 and J usage is TRBJ1-4, with no clear D. Per germline, CDR1 SQVTM and CDR2 ANQGSEA. V lost 6 bases and J lost 1, with 6 bases in between. The CDR3 covers 12 residues. The CDR3 bases are TGCAGCGTCGGAGGAACTAATGAAAAACTGTTTTTT. The encoded protein is CSVGGTNEKLFF.